This T cell receptor (beta chain) appears in the sequencing data of a study of PD-1 blockade in classical Hodgkin lymphoma. The overall study: A 3 mg/kg intravenous dose of nivolumab was received by patients every 2 weeks. Study-wide results and caveats: TCR diversity rose significantly by C4D1 in CD4+ but not CD8+ cells. It was reported that newly diagnosed patients had less baseline TCR diversity than healthy donors. Repertoire differences have undefined causes, possibly disease activity or prior therapy.

Some clones are missing from TCRdb's copy, which holds only in-frame ones; the method was immunoSEQ multiplex PCR. The repertoire consists of 96,000 or so clones, with approximately 94% occurring once and the leading ten covering just under 2%. The germline V and J ends were trimmed by 1 base and 0 bases, with 7 bases remaining between them. CDR1 LNHNV and CDR2 YYDKDF come from the germline V gene (reference sequence). This CDR3 spans 15 amino acids. A single count supports this clone. Its antigen remains unknown. Time point reported: cycle 4 day 1 (C4D1), after less than 7 weeks of nivolumab. All patients experienced relapse after autologous stem cell transplantation, and brentuximab vedotin exposure was variable.

This TCR came from a human donor with classical Hodgkin lymphoma. The chain carries TRBV15 and TRBJ1-5; no definite D call. The sequencing used peripheral blood mononuclear cells (PBMCs), collected before the fourth cycle of nivolumab. The CDR3 nucleotides are TGTGCCACCAGCAGAGCGCGGGTTAGCAATCAGCCCCAGCATTTT. The encoded protein is CATSRARVSNQPQHF.